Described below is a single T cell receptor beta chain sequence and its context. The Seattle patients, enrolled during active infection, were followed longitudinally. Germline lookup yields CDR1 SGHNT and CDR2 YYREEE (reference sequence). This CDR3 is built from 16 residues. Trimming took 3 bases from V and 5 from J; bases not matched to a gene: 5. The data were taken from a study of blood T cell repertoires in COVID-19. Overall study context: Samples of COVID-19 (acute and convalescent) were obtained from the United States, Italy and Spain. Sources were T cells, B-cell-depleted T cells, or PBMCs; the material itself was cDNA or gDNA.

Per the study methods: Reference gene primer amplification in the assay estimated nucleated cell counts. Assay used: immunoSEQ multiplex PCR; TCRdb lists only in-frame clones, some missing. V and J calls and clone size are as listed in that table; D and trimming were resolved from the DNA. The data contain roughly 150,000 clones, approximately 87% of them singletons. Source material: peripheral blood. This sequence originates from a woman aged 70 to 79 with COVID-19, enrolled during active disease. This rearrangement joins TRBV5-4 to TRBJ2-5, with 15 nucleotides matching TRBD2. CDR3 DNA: TGTGCCAGCAGCTGGACTAGCGGGGGGGCCTATGAGACCCAGTACTTC. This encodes CASSWTSGGAYETQYF.